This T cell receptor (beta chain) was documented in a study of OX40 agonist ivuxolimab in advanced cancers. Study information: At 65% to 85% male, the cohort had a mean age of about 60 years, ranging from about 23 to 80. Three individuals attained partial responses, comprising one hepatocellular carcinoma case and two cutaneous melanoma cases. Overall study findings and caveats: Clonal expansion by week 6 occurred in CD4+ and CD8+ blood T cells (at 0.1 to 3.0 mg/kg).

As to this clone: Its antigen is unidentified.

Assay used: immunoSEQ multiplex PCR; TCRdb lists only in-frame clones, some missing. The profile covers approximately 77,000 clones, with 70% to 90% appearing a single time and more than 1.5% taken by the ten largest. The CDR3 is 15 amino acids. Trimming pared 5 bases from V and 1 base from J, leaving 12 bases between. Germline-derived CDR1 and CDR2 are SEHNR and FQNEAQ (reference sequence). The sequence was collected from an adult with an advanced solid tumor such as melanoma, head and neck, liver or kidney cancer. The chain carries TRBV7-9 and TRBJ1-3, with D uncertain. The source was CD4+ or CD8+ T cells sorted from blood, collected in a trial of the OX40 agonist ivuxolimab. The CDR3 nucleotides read TGTGCCAGCAGCCCTAAGCTAGGGTCTGGAAACACCATATATTTT. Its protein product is CASSPKLGSGNTIYF. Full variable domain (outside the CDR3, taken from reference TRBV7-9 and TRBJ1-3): DTGVSQNPRHKITKRGQNVTFRCDPISEHNRLYWYRQTLGQGPEFLTYFQNEAQLEKSRLLSDRFSAERPKGSFSTLEIQRTEQGDSAMYLCASSPKLGSGNTIYFGEGSWLTVV.